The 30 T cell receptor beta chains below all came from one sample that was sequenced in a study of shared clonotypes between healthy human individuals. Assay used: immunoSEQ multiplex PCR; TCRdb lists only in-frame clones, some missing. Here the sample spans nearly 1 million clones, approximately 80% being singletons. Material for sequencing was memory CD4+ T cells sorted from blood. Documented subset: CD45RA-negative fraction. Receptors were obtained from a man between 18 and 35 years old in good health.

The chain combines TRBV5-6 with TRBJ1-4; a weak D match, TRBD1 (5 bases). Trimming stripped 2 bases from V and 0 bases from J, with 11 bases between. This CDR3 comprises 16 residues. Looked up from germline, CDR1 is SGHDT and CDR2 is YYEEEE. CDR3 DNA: TGTGCCAGCAGCTTCCAGGGTTCTGCAACTAATGAAAAACTGTTTTTT. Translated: CASSFQGSATNEKLFF. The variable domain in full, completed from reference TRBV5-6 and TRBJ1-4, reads DAGVTQSPTHLIKTRGQQVTLRCSPKSGHDTVSWYQQALGQGPQFIFQYYEEEERQRGNFPDRFSGHQFPNYSSELNVNALLLGDSALYLCASSFQGSATNEKLFFGSGTQLSVL.

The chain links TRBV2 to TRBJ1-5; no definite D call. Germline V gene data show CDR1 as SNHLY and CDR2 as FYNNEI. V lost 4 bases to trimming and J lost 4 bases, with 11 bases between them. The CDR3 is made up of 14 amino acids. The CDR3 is CASSVVALNQPQHF. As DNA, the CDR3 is TGTGCCAGCAGTGTGGTGGCTTTAAATCAGCCCCAGCATTTT.

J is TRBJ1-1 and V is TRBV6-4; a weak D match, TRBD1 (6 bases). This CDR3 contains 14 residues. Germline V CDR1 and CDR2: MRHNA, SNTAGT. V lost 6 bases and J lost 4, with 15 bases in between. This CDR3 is CASSQQGGSTEAFF. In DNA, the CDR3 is TGTGCCAGCAGCCAACAGGGAGGCAGCACTGAAGCTTTCTTT.

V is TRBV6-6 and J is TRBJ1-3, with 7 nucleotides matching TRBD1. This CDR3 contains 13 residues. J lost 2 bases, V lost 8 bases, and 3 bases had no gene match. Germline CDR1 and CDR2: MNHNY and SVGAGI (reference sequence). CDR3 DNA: TGTGCCAGCTACGGGACAGCTGGAAACACCATATATTTT. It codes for CASYGTAGNTIYF.

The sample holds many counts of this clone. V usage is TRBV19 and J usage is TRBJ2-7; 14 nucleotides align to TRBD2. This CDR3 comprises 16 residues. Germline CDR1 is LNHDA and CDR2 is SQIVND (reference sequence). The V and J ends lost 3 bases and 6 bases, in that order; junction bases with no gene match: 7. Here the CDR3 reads CASSIELGLAGAEQYF. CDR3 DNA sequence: TGTGCCAGTAGTATCGAATTGGGACTAGCGGGAGCCGAGCAGTACTTC.

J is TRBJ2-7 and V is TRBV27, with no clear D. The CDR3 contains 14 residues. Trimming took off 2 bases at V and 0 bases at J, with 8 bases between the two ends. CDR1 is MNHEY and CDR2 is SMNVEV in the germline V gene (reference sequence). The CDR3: CASSLKPYSYEQYF. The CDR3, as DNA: TGTGCCAGCAGTTTAAAGCCGTACTCCTACGAGCAGTACTTC.

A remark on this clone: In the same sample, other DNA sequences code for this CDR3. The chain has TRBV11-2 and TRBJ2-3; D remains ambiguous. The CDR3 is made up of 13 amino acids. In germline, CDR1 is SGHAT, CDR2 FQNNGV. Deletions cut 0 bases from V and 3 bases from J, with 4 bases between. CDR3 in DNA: TGTGCCAGCAGCTTAGAAAGGACAGATACGCAGTATTTT. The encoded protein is CASSLERTDTQYF.

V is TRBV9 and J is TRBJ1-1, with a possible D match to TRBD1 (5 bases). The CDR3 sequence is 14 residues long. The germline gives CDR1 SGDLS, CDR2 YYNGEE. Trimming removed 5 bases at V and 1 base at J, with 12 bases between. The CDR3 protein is CASSGTASNTEAFF. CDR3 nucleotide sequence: TGTGCCAGCAGTGGGACCGCTTCGAACACTGAAGCTTTCTTT. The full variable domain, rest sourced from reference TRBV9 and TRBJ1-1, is DSGVTQTPKHLITATGQRVTLRCSPRSGDLSVYWYQQSLDQGLQFLIQYYNGEERAKGNILERFSAQQFPDLHSELNLSSLELGDSALYFCASSGTASNTEAFFGQGTRLTVV.

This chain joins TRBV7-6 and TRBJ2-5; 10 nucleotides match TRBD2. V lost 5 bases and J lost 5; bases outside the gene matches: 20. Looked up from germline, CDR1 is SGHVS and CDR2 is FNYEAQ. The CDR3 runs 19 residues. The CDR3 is CASSPQPPLAGARAETQYF. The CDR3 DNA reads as TGTGCCAGCAGCCCACAGCCGCCTCTAGCGGGGGCCCGGGCGGAGACCCAGTACTTC.

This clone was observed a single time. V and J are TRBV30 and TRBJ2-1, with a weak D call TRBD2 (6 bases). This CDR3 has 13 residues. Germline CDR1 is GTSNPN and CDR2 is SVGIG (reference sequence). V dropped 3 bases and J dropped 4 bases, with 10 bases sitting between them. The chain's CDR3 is CAWSGLTYNEQFF. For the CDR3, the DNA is TGTGCCTGGAGCGGACTAACTTACAATGAGCAGTTCTTC.

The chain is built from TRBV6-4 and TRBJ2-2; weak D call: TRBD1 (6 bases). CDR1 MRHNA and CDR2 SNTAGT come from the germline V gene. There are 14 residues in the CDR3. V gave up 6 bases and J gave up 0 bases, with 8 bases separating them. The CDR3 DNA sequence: TGTGCCAGCAGACAGGGTTCGAACACCGGGGAGCTGTTTTTT. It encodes CASRQGSNTGELFF.

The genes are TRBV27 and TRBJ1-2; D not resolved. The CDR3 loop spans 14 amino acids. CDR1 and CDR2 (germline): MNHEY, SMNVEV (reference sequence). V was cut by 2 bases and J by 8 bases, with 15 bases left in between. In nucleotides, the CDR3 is TGTGCCAGCAGTTTAAAGCCAGGCTATAGCGGCTACACCTTC. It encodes CASSLKPGYSGYTF.

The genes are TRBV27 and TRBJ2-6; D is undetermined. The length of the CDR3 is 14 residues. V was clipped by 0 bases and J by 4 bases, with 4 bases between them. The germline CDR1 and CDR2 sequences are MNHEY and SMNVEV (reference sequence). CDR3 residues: CASSLSNGANVLTF. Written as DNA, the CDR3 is TGTGCCAGCAGTTTATCGAACGGGGCCAACGTCCTGACTTTC.

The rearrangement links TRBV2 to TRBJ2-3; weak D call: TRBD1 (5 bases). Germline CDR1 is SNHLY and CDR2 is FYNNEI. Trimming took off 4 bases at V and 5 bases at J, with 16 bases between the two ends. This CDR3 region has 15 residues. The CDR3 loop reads CASSGQGSPRDTQYF. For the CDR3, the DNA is TGTGCCAGCAGTGGGCAGGGCTCTCCTAGAGATACGCAGTATTTT.

The DNA for the CDR3 is TGTGCCAGCAGCCGGGACAGGAGCTCCTACGAGCAGTACTTC. It specifies CASSRDRSSYEQYF. This chain uses TRBV5-5 with TRBJ2-7; the match to TRBD1 covers 8 bases. The CDR3 is 14 residues long. The trim removed 4 bases at V and 0 bases at J, leaving 3 bases unmatched. The germline V gene encodes CDR1 SGHKS and CDR2 YYEKEE (reference sequence).

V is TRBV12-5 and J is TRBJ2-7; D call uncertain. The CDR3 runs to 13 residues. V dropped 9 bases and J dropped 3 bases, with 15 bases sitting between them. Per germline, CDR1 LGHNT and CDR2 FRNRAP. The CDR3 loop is CASDAGFLYEQYF. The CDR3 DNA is TGTGCTAGCGACGCCGGGTTCCTCTACGAGCAGTACTTC. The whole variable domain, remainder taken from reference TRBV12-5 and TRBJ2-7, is DARVTQTPRHKVTEMGQEVTMRCQPILGHNTVFWYRQTMMQGLELLAYFRNRAPLDDSGMPKDRFSAEMPDATLATLKIQPSEPRDSAVYFCASDAGFLYEQYFGPGTRLTVT.

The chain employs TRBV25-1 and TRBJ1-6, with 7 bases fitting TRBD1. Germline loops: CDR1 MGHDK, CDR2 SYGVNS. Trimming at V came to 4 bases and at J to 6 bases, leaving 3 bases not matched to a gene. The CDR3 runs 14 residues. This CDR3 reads CASSGGTVNSPLHF. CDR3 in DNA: TGTGCCAGCAGTGGGGGGACAGTTAATTCACCCCTCCACTTT.

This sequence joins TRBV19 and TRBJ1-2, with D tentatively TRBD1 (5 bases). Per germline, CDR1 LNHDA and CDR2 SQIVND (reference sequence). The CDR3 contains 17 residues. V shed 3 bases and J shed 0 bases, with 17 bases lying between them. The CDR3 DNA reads TGTGCCAGTAGTATGGCGGGCCGCGACAGACCTAACTATGGCTACACCTTC. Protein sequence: CASSMAGRDRPNYGYTF.

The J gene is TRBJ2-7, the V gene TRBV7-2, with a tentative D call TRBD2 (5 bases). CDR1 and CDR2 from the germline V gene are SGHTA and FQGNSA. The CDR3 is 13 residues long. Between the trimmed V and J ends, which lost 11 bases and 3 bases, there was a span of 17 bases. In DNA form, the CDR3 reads TGTGCCGGCGGACGAGGGAAAGGCTACGAGCAGTACTTC. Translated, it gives CAGGRGKGYEQYF.

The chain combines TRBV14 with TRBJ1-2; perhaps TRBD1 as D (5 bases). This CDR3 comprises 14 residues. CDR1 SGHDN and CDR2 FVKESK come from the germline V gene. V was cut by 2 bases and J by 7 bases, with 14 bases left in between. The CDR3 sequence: CASSQRDPMSGYTF. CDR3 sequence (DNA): TGTGCCAGCAGCCAAAGGGACCCGATGAGTGGCTACACCTTC. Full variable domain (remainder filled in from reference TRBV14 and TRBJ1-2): EAGVTQFPSHSVIEKGQTVTLRCDPISGHDNLYWYRRVMGKEIKFLLHFVKESKQDESGMPNNRFLAERTGGTYSTLKVQPAELEDSGVYFCASSQRDPMSGYTFGSGTRLTVV.

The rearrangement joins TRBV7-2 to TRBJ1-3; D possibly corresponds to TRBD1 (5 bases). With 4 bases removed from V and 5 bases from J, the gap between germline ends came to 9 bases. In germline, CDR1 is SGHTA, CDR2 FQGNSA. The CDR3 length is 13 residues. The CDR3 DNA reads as TGTGCCAGCAGCTCCCAGGGTAGAAACACCATATATTTT. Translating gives CASSSQGRNTIYF. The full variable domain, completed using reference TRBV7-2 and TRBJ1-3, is GAGVSQSPSNKVTEKGKDVELRCDPISGHTALYWYRQSLGQGLEFLIYFQGNSAPDKSGLPSDRFSAERTGGSVSTLTIQRTQQEDSAVYLCASSSQGRNTIYFGEGSWLTVV.

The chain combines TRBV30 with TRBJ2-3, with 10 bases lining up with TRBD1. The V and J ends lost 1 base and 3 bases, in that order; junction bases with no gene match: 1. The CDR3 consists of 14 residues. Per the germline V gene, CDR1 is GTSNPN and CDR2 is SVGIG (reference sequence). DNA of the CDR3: TGTGCCTGGAGTGGGGACAGGGGTACAGATACGCAGTATTTT. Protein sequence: CAWSGDRGTDTQYF.

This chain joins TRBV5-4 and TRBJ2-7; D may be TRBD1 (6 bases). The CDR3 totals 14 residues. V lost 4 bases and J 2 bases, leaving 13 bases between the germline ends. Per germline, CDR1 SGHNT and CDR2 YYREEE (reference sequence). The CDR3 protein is CASSRDMGPYEQYF. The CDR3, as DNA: TGTGCCAGCAGCCGGGACATGGGGCCCTACGAGCAGTACTTC.

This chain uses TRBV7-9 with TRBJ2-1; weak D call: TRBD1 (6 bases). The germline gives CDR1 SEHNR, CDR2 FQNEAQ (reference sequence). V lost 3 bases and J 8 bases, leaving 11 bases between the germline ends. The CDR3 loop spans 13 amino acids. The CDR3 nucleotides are TGTGCCAGCAGCTTTGGGGGCGAGGATGAGCAGTTCTTC. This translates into CASSFGGEDEQFF.

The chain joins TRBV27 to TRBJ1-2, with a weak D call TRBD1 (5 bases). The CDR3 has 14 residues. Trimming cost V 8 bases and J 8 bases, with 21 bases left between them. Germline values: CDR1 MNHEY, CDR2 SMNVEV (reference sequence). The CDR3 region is CASRDPSPVGGYTF. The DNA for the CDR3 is TGTGCCAGCCGGGACCCAAGCCCGGTGGGGGGCTACACCTTC.

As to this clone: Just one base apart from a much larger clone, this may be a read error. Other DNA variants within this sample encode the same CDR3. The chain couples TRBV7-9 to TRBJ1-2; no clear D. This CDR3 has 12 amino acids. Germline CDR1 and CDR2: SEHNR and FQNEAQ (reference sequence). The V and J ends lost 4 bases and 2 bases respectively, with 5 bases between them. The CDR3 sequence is CASSSGNYGYTF. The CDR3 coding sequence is TGTGCCAGCAGCTCCGGAAACTATGGCTACACCTTC.

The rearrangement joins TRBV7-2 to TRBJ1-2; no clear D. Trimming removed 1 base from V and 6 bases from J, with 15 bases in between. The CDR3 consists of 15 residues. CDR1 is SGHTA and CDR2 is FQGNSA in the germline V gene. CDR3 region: CASSLVRGGPNGYTF. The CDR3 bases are TGTGCCAGCAGCTTAGTCCGCGGCGGCCCTAATGGCTACACCTTC.

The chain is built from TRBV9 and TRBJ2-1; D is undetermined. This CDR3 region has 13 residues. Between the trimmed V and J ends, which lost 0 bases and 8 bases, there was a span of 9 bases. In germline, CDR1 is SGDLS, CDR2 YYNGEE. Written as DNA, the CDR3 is TGTGCCAGCAGCGTAGGGTCTCGGGATGAGCAGTTCTTC. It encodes CASSVGSRDEQFF.

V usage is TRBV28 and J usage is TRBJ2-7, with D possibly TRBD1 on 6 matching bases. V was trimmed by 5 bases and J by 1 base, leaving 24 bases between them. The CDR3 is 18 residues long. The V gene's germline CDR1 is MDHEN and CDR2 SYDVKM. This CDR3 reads CASSPTPPGKRGSYEQYF. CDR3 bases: TGTGCCAGCAGTCCTACACCCCCAGGGAAGAGGGGGTCCTACGAGCAGTACTTC.

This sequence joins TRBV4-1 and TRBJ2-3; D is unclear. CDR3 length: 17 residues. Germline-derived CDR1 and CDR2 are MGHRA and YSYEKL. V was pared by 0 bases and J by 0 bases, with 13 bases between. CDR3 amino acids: CASSQEGRRPSTDTQYF. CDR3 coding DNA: TGCGCCAGCAGCCAAGAAGGTAGAAGACCTAGCACAGATACGCAGTATTTT.